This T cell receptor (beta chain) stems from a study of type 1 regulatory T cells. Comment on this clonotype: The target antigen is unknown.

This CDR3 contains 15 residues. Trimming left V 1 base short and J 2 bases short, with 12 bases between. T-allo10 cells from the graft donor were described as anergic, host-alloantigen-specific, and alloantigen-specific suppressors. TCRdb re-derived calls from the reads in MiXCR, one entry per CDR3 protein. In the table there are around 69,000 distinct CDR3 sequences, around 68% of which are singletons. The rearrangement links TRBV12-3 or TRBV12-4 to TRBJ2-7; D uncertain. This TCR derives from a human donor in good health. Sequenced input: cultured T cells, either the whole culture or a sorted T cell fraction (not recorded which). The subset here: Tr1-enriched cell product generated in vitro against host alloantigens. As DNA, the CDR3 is TGTGCCAGCAGTTTAGAACCGATTAGTACCTACGAGCAGTACTTC. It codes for CASSLEPISTYEQYF.